These 2 T cell receptor beta chains share one sample of origin, sequenced in a study of T cell responses to AZD1222 COVID-19 vaccine. Sequencing was performed with immunoSEQ multiplex PCR; in TCRdb, only in-frame clones are kept and a portion is missing. This sample yields about 110,000 clones, of which roughly 85% are seen a single time; about 3% belongs to the top ten. This sample comprised peripheral blood, obtained on day 0 of AZD1222 vaccination. Receptor source: an adult in good health.

The chain is built from TRBV28 and TRBJ1-4; D may be TRBD1 (6 bases). CDR1 and CDR2 (germline): MDHEN, SYDVKM. V dropped 5 bases and J dropped 8 bases, with 18 bases sitting between them. The CDR3 covers 15 residues. CDR3 amino acids: CASSLQGLMTEKLFF. The CDR3 DNA follows: TGTGCCAGCAGTCTGCAGGGGCTAATGACGGAAAAACTGTTTTTT. Together with reference TRBV28 and TRBJ1-4, the CDR3 gives the full variable domain: DVKVTQSSRYLVKRTGEKVFLECVQDMDHENMFWYRQDPGLGLRLIYFSYDVKMKEKGDIPEGYSVSREKKERFSLILESASTNQTSMYLCASSLQGLMTEKLFFGSGTQLSVL.

The chain uses TRBV5-1 and TRBJ2-1; D gene uncertain. Germline V gene sequence: CDR1 SGHRS, CDR2 YFSETQ. Between the trimmed V and J ends, which lost 4 bases and 1 base, there was a span of 6 bases. The length of the CDR3 is 13 residues. This chain's CDR3 is CASSARSYNEQFF. CDR3 DNA: TGCGCCAGCAGCGCTAGATCCTACAATGAGCAGTTCTTC.